This T cell receptor beta chain is from a study of T cell responses to AZD1222 COVID-19 vaccine. The wider study: Second doses were pooled across both intervals (about 4 or about 12 weeks).

Sequencing used immunoSEQ multiplex PCR; TCRdb keeps in-frame clones, though not all of them. The sample holds fewer than 110,000 clones; 91% are singletons and the top ten take roughly 44%. This clone has just one count. Its antigen is not known. Overall study findings and caveats: Repertoire samples came only from after the peak T cell response. Epitopes outside B.1.351 and B.1.1.7 mutated regions reportedly drew nearly half of spike TCRs. Donors skewed white British and female; clonal diversity was possibly underestimated.

The sequence derives from an adult in good health. The sequenced sample was peripheral blood, obtained on day 0 of AZD1222 vaccination.

This CDR3 reads CASSFSVAGADTQYF. CDR3 coding DNA: TGTGCCAGCAGCTTCTCAGTGGCAGGGGCAGATACGCAGTATTTT. The chain carries TRBV7-2 and TRBJ2-3; the D gene is possibly TRBD1 (6 bases). V lost 3 bases and J lost 4, with 14 bases in between. The germline gives CDR1 SGHTA, CDR2 FQGNSA. CDR3 size: 15 residues.